This T cell receptor beta chain came from a study of T cell responses to AZD1222 COVID-19 vaccine. Assay used: immunoSEQ multiplex PCR; TCRdb lists only in-frame clones, some missing. Counted here are 150,000 to 160,000 clones, about 90% occurring once; the ten biggest clones make up roughly a tenth. Trimming pared 6 bases from V and 0 bases from J, leaving 9 bases between. This CDR3 is 13 amino acids long. Per germline, CDR1 MNHEY and CDR2 SVGAGI. The chain has TRBV6-5 and TRBJ2-7, with D unresolved. The clonotype comes from an adult who received the AZD1222 COVID-19 vaccine. Sequenced material: peripheral blood, taken 28 days after the second AZD1222 dose. The CDR3 sequence: CASSPGSSYEQYF. For the CDR3, the DNA is TGTGCCAGCAGCCCCGGTAGCTCCTACGAGCAGTACTTC.